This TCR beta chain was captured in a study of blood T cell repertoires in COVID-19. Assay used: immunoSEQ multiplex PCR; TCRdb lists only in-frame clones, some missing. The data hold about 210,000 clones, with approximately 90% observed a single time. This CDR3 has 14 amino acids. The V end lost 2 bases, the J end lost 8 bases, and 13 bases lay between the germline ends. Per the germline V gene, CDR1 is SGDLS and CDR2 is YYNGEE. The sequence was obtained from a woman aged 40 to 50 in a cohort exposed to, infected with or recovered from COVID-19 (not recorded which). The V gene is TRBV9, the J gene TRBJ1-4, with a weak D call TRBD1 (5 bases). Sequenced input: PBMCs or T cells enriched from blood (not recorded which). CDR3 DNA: TGTGCCAGCAGCGTCCATCAGGGAGGGGAAAAACTGTTTTTT. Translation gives CASSVHQGGEKLFF.